This T cell receptor beta chain was recovered during a study of OX40 agonist ivuxolimab in advanced cancers. Overall study context: The group had a mean age of around 64 years, ranged from roughly 20 to 79, and was just under 85% male.

The table came from immunoSEQ multiplex PCR; TCRdb's copy has only in-frame clones and leaves some out. The table includes under 90,000 clones, 80% to 95% detected once. Germline CDR1 reads SNHLY; CDR2 reads FYNNEI. The CDR3 length is 15 residues. V lost 5 bases and J lost 2; bases outside the gene matches: 5. The source is an adult with an advanced solid tumor such as melanoma, head and neck, liver or kidney cancer. The sequencing used CD4+ or CD8+ T cells sorted from blood, collected in a trial of the OX40 agonist ivuxolimab. The genes are TRBV2 and TRBJ2-3; 9 nucleotides line up with TRBD2. The CDR3 here is CASSFAGGVTDTQYF. The CDR3 DNA sequence: TGTGCCAGCAGTTTCGCGGGGGGGGTCACAGATACGCAGTATTTT.